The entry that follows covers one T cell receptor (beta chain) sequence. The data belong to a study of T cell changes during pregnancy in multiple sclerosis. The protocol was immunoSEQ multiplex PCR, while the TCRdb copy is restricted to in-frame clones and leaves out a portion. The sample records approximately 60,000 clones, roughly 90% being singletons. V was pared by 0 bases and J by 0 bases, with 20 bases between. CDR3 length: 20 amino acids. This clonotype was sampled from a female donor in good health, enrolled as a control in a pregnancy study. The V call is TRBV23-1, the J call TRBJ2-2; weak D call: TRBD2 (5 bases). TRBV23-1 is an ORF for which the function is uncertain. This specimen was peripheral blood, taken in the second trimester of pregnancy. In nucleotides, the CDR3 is TGCGCCAGCAGTCAATCGGTGGGGTGCTGCGGGTGCGCGAACACCGGGGAGCTGTTTTTT. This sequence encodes CASSQSVGCCGCANTGELFF.